The 8 T cell receptor beta chains below were found in one sample sequenced in a study of cytotoxic CD8 clonotypes in ibrutinib-treated CLL. Assay used: immunoSEQ multiplex PCR; TCRdb lists only in-frame clones, some missing. Altogether under 200,000 clones are present, approximately 77% being singletons, with the ten largest covering 2% to 2.5%. The sequenced sample was PBMCs, obtained after 12 months of ibrutinib treatment. The receptors shown here come from a human donor with chronic lymphocytic leukemia.

The chain has TRBV27 and TRBJ1-1, with 8 positions matching TRBD1. With V trimmed by 6 bases and J by 4 bases, 13 bases remained unmatched. This CDR3 has 16 residues. Germline CDR1 MNHEY, CDR2 SMNVEV (reference sequence). CDR3 amino acids: CASRESRAGGFTEAFF. The CDR3 DNA reads TGTGCCAGCAGGGAATCCAGGGCAGGGGGCTTCACTGAAGCTTTCTTT.

This sequence joins TRBV29-1 and TRBJ2-3; 9 bases are shared with TRBD1. V shed 3 bases, J shed 1 base, and the junction held 5 bases outside the gene matches. CDR1 SQVTM and CDR2 ANQGSEA come from the germline V gene. The CDR3 totals 15 residues. CDR3 DNA: TGCAGCGTTGAGGACGGGGACAGGGGCACAGATACGCAGTATTTT. Encoded protein: CSVEDGDRGTDTQYF.

This chain links TRBV6-1 with TRBJ2-7, with unresolved D. The CDR3 runs to 11 residues. Germline V CDR1 and CDR2: MNHNS, SASEGT. Trimming took 5 bases from V and 7 from J, leaving 9 bases between them. This chain's CDR3 is CASSNVREQYF. The CDR3 nucleotides read TGTGCCAGCAGTAATGTCCGGGAGCAGTACTTC.

As regards this clone: One end of the junction varies from germline; a read error may be responsible. The chain couples TRBV27 to TRBJ1-2, with 7 bases fitting TRBD1. Germline V gene data show CDR1 as MNHEY and CDR2 as SMNVEV (reference sequence). The CDR3 sequence is 13 residues long. The CDR3 is CASAGTENYDYTF. The CDR3 DNA reads TGTGCCAGCGCCGGGACAGAGAACTATGACTACACCTTC.

V gene TRBV28 combines with J gene TRBJ1-5; D remains unclear. The V gene lost 3 bases and the J gene lost 5 bases, with 8 bases spanning the gap. CDR3 length: 13 residues. Germline V gives CDR1 MDHEN, CDR2 SYDVKM. CDR3 amino acids: CASSFRNYQPQHF. The DNA of the CDR3 is TGTGCCAGCAGTTTTCGCAATTATCAGCCCCAGCATTTT.

This clone was seen only once. The rearrangement uses TRBV4-2 and TRBJ2-3; either TRBD1 or TRBD2 may fit D (5 bases each). Trimming stripped 0 bases from V and 3 bases from J, with 16 bases between. Germline lookup yields CDR1 LGHNA and CDR2 YNFKEQ. The CDR3 consists of 17 residues. Here the CDR3 DNA reads TGTGCCAGCAGCCAAGATATACTACCGGGACCAACAGATACGCAGTATTTT. This sequence encodes CASSQDILPGPTDTQYF.

The chain employs TRBV6-6 and TRBJ2-5; D is unclear. Deletions cut 0 bases from V and 1 base from J, with 9 bases between. Germline V gene data show CDR1 as MNHNY and CDR2 as SVGAGI (reference sequence). The CDR3 consists of 15 residues. CDR3 loop: CASSYSSQVQETQYF. The CDR3 DNA reads as TGTGCCAGCAGTTACTCGTCCCAGGTCCAAGAGACCCAGTACTTC.

This chain joins TRBV15 and TRBJ2-1; D perhaps matches TRBD2 (6 bases). Trimming stripped 2 bases from V and 9 bases from J, with 17 bases between. From germline, CDR1 is LNHNV and CDR2 YYDKDF (reference sequence). This CDR3 spans 15 amino acids. CDR3 sequence reads: CATSRLREVGGEQFF. The CDR3, as DNA: TGTGCCACCAGCAGATTGAGGGAGGTAGGCGGTGAGCAGTTCTTC.